This T cell receptor beta chain appears in the sequencing data of a study of T-cell memory formation after mild COVID-19. Study outcomes and limitations: Some clones that responded turned up in pre-infection memory, which suggests that cross-reactive memory joined in. CD4+ bias marked clones expanding day 15 to 37, unlike balanced contracting clones.

The V end was cut by 5 bases, the J end by 4 bases, with 14 bases between. This CDR3 spans 14 amino acids. CDR1 and CDR2 from the germline V gene are MGHRA and YSYEKL. Points on this clonotype: Its antigen is still unknown.

A single record per CDR3 protein comes from TCRdb applying MiXCR to the 5' RACE reads. The table has tens of thousands of distinct CDR3 sequences, approximately 15% seen once; the top ten hold under 45%. The origin of this receptor is a man between 18 and 35 years old who had mild COVID-19 (a few samples of this study predate the infection). Cell type and time point are not known. V gene TRBV4-1 combines with J gene TRBJ1-1; D is ambiguous. The sequenced material came from PBMCs or a T cell subset sorted from them (not recorded which). CDR3 region: CASSFGGSGTEAFF. CDR3 DNA: TGCGCCAGCAGCTTCGGAGGATCCGGCACTGAAGCTTTCTTT.